The present entry profiles one TCR beta chain with its context. Compared with germline, one end of the junction differs, possibly owing to a read error. This sample was taken from a study of cytomegalovirus exposure and HLA in healthy donors. Though nominally healthy at sampling, donors likely had unrecorded immune exposures. CDR1 SSHAT and CDR2 FNYEAQ come from the germline V gene (reference sequence). The length of the CDR3 is 14 residues. In the PCR, 60 Vbeta and 13 Jbeta primers were used. Using immunoSEQ multiplex PCR, the repertoire was profiled, and TCRdb retains in-frame clones only, with some absent. In the table there are roughly 100,000 clones, roughly 15% of which are singletons.

The sequence came from a female donor in good health and CMV-seronegative. Material: PBMCs. The chain has TRBV7-7 and TRBJ2-1; 8 bases are shared with TRBD2. The CDR3 coding sequence is TGTGCTAGCAGCTTAGGGCGGGAGGATAATGAGCAGTTCTTC. Translating it yields CASSLGREDNEQFF.